The source of this TCR beta chain is a study of cytomegalovirus exposure and HLA in healthy donors. Trimming stripped 5 bases from V and 5 bases from J, with 17 bases between. Per germline, CDR1 SGHRS and CDR2 YFSETQ. The CDR3 is 14 residues long. With 60 Vbeta and 13 Jbeta primers, the PCR was carried out. Generated by immunoSEQ multiplex PCR, the TCRdb table keeps only in-frame clones and is missing some. The sample holds approximately 85,000 clones, just under 80% seen once. Healthy people donating bone marrow made up the donors. The sample taken for sequencing was PBMCs. J is TRBJ2-7 and V is TRBV5-1, with D maybe TRBD1 (6 bases). The TCR sequence derives from a man aged 25 to 40 in good health and CMV-seronegative. CDR3 in DNA: TGCGCCAGCAGTGTACAGGGTGCCCCCCACGAGCAGTACTTC. This translates into CASSVQGAPHEQYF.